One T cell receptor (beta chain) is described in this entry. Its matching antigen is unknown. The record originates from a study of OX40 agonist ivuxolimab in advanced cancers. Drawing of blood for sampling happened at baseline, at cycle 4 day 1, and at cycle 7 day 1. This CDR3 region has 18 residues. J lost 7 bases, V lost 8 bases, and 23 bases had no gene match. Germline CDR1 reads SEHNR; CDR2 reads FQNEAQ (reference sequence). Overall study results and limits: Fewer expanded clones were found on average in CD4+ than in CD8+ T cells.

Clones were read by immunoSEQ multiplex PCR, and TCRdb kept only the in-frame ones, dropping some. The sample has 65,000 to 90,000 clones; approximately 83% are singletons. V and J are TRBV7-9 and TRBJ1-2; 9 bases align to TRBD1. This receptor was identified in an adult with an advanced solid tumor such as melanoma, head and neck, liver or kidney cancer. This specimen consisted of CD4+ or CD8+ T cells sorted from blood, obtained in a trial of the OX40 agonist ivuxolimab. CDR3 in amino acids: CASPERGDREYGLGGYTF. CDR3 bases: TGTGCCAGCCCCGAGAGGGGGGACAGGGAATACGGACTCGGTGGCTACACCTTC.